A single sample is the source of the 2 T cell receptor beta chains below, sequenced in a study of response to subunit inactivated influenza vaccine. MiXCR, applied by TCRdb to the RT-PCR reads, yields one record per CDR3 protein. The repertoire holds roughly 190,000 distinct CDR3 sequences, over 9.5% seen once, with over 25% in the top ten. These data were also reused for a study on T cells expressing NK-cell markers. That paper notes: Template switching by 5'RACE with UMIs generated the TCR beta cDNA.

Here the sequenced sample was CD8+ T cells sorted from PBMCs, taken 11 to 12 days after vaccination. Source of these receptors: a man aged 45 to 65 who received an inactivated influenza vaccine.

This clonotype was counted a few times. The rearrangement uses TRBV5-5 and TRBJ1-2, with unresolved D. The germline gives CDR1 SGHKS, CDR2 YYEKEE (reference sequence). CDR3 length: 15 residues. Between the trimmed V and J ends, which lost 4 bases and 1 base, there was a span of 14 bases. The CDR3 region has the DNA TGTGCCAGCAGCCCCCGACAAGCCTTTAACTATGGCTACACCTTC. Translated: CASSPRQAFNYGYTF.

This clonotype appeared many times. The chain couples TRBV11-2 to TRBJ2-5; D not resolved. This CDR3 has 14 residues. The ends were cut back, 6 bases at V and 4 bases at J, with 15 bases in the middle. CDR1 SGHAT and CDR2 FQNNGV come from the germline V gene. The CDR3 is CASSFPGLAETQYF. The CDR3, as DNA: TGTGCCAGCAGTTTTCCCGGGTTGGCAGAGACCCAGTACTTC.